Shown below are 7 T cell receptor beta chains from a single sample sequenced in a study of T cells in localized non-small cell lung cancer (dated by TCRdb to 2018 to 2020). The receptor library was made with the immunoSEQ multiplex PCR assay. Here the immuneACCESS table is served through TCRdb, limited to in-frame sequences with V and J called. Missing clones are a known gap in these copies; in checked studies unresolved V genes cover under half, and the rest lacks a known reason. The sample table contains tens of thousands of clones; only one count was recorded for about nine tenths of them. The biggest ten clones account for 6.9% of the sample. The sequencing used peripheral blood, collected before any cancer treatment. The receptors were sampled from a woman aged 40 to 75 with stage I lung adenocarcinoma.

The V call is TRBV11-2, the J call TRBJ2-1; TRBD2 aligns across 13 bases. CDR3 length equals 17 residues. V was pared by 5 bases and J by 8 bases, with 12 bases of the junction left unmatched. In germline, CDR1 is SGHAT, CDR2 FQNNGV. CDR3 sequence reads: CASSPRLAGGGGDEQFF. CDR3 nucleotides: TGTGCCAGCAGCCCCCGACTAGCGGGAGGCGGCGGGGATGAGCAGTTCTTC.

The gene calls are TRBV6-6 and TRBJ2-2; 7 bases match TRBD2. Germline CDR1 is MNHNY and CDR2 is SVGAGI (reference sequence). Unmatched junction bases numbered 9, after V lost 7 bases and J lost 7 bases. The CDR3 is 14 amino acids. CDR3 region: CASTPGGTYGELFF. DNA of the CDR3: TGTGCCAGCACTCCGGGGGGAACGTACGGGGAGCTGTTTTTT.

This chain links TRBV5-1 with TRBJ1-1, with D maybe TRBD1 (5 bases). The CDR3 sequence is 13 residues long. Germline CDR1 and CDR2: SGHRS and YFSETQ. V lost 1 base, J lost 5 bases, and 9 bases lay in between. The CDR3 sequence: CASSLMGETEAFF. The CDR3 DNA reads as TGCGCCAGCAGCTTGATGGGGGAAACTGAAGCTTTCTTT.

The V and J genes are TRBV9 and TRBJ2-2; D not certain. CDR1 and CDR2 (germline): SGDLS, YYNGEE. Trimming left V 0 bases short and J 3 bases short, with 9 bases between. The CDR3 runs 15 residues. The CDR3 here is CASSVEVEDTGELFF. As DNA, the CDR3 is TGTGCCAGCAGCGTAGAGGTAGAGGACACCGGGGAGCTGTTTTTT.

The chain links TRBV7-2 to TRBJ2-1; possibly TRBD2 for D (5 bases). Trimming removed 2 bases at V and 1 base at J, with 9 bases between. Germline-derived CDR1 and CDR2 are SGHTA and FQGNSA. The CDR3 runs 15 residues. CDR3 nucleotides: TGTGCCAGCAGCTTACAAACTAGTTCCTACAATGAGCAGTTCTTC. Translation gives CASSLQTSSYNEQFF.

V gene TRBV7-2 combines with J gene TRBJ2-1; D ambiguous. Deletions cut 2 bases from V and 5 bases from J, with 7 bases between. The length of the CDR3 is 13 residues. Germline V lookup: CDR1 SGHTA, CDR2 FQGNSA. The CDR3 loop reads CASSLSRDNEQFF. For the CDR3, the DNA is TGTGCCAGCAGCTTATCCCGCGACAATGAGCAGTTCTTC.

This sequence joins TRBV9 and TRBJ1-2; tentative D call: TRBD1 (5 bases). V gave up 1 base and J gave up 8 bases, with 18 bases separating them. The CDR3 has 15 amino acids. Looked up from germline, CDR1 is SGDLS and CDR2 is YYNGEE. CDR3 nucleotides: TGTGCCAGCAGCGTATGGGAGGGGCCTTCTGGCGGCTACACCTTC. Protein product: CASSVWEGPSGGYTF.